These 25 T cell receptor beta chains came from one sample sequenced in a study of PD-L1 blockade in urothelial cancer. Time point described: pretreatment peripheral blood. Only in-frame clones appear in the TCRdb table, and some are missing; sequencing was by immunoSEQ multiplex PCR. The table shows some 45,000 clones, with roughly 90% occurring only once. The sequenced sample was PBMCs, obtained around atezolizumab (anti-PD-L1) treatment. The receptors here all came from a donor over 35 with urothelial cancer.

This clone was seen once. The J gene is TRBJ1-1, the V gene TRBV28, with D possibly TRBD1 on 6 matching bases. V was pared by 3 bases and J by 5 bases, with 10 bases between. Germline CDR1 is MDHEN and CDR2 is SYDVKM. The CDR3 loop spans 13 amino acids. This chain's CDR3 is CASSFEGGTEAFF. In DNA form, the CDR3 reads TGTGCCAGCAGTTTCGAGGGGGGGACTGAAGCTTTCTTT.

This rearrangement joins TRBV28 to TRBJ2-7; D gene unclear. The CDR3 runs to 11 residues. Germline values: CDR1 MDHEN, CDR2 SYDVKM. Trimming took 8 bases from V and 3 from J, leaving 8 bases between them. In DNA, the CDR3 is TGTGCCAGCGGCCCCCGCTACGAGCAGTACTTC. Translation: CASGPRYEQYF.

The chain has TRBV7-9 and TRBJ2-7; D possibly corresponds to TRBD2 (7 bases). Trimming cost V 5 bases and J 2 bases, with 16 bases left between them. The CDR3 sequence is 15 residues long. From germline, CDR1 is SEHNR and CDR2 FQNEAQ (reference sequence). The CDR3 nucleotides are TGTGCCAGCAGCCCAACCGGGGGGACAACCTACGAGCAGTACTTC. Amino acid sequence: CASSPTGGTTYEQYF.

V usage is TRBV10-3 and J usage is TRBJ1-3; no clear D gene. Germline CDR1 ENHRY, CDR2 SYGVKD. Between the trimmed V and J ends, which lost 3 bases and 3 bases, there was a span of 3 bases. CDR3 size: 12 residues. The CDR3 bases are TGTGCCATCAGTGAACATGGAAACACCATATATTTT. This translates into CAISEHGNTIYF.

J is TRBJ1-4 and V is TRBV5-1; D unresolved. The germline V and J ends were trimmed by 0 bases and 4 bases, with 7 bases remaining between them. Germline V gene lookup returns CDR1 SGHRS and CDR2 YFSETQ. This CDR3 contains 14 residues. The CDR3 is CASSLGQVNEKLFF. CDR3 in DNA: TGCGCCAGCAGCTTGGGGCAGGTTAATGAAAAACTGTTTTTT.

CDR3 nucleotide sequence: TGTGCCTGGGGACTTCCCCCCTCCTACGAGCAGTACTTC. This encodes CAWGLPPSYEQYF. V and J are TRBV30 and TRBJ2-7; maybe TRBD2 (5 bases). The germline CDR1 and CDR2 sequences are GTSNPN and SVGIG (reference sequence). V lost 5 bases and J lost 0, with 11 bases in between. The CDR3 loop spans 13 amino acids.

This clone was seen a few times. The chain uses TRBV7-2 and TRBJ2-4, with TRBD1 matching over 8 bases. The CDR3 length is 19 residues. The V gene's germline CDR1 is SGHTA and CDR2 FQGNSA. The V segment lost 3 bases and the J segment 0 bases; nucleotides outside the gene matches: 13. CDR3 in amino acids: CASSLRTGTGPLAKNIQYF. The CDR3 bases are TGTGCCAGCAGCTTGCGGACAGGGACGGGACCATTAGCCAAAAACATTCAGTACTTC.

V is TRBV23-1 and J is TRBJ2-7; 7 bases match TRBD2. TRBV23-1 is an ORF for which the function is uncertain. The V segment lost 2 bases and the J segment 4 bases; nucleotides outside the gene matches: 8. This CDR3 contains 15 residues. CDR3 loop: CASSQPRRGSYEQYF. The CDR3 DNA reads TGCGCCAGCAGTCAACCGAGGCGCGGGAGTTACGAGCAGTACTTC.

J is TRBJ2-1 and V is TRBV7-8; 8 bases align to TRBD2. The CDR3 has 15 residues. In germline, CDR1 is SGHVS, CDR2 FQNEAQ. V lost 4 bases and J lost 3; bases outside the gene matches: 5. CDR3 coding DNA: TGTGCCAGCAGCTCACGGGAGGGCCGCTACAATGAGCAGTTCTTC. It is translated as CASSSREGRYNEQFF.

This chain links TRBV6-5 with TRBJ2-1; a weak D match, TRBD1 (5 bases). CDR1 is MNHEY and CDR2 is SVGAGI in the germline V gene. The V end lost 4 bases, the J end lost 6 bases, and 13 bases lay between the germline ends. The CDR3 length is 14 residues. CDR3 in amino acids: CASSWGQTANEQFF. The CDR3 DNA reads as TGTGCCAGCAGTTGGGGCCAGACGGCCAATGAGCAGTTCTTC.

This rearrangement joins TRBV27 to TRBJ1-5, with 10 bases aligning to TRBD1. Germline loops: CDR1 MNHEY, CDR2 SMNVEV (reference sequence). The CDR3 spans 15 residues. Trimming removed 6 bases from V and 2 bases from J; junction bases left unmatched: 4. In DNA form, the CDR3 reads TGTGCCAGCAGCCAGGGGACAGGGGGCAATCAGCCCCAGCATTTT. Its protein is CASSQGTGGNQPQHF.

This clone was counted only a few times. V gene TRBV18 combines with J gene TRBJ2-2; 8 nucleotides align to TRBD1. Germline V CDR1 and CDR2: KGHSH, LQKENI. Germline trimming cut 6 bases from V and 4 bases from J; bases unmatched to any gene: 7. CDR3 size: 15 residues. The CDR3 sequence is CASSPKTGVTGELFF. CDR3 bases: TGTGCCAGCTCGCCTAAGACAGGGGTCACCGGGGAGCTGTTTTTT.

The V gene is TRBV7-2, the J gene TRBJ2-5; TRBD2 aligns across 12 bases. V lost 2 bases, J lost 1 base, and 5 bases stayed unmatched. Germline-derived CDR1 and CDR2 are SGHTA and FQGNSA. The CDR3 runs to 17 residues. CDR3 bases: TGTGCCAGCAGCTTACGCCCGGGACTAGCGGGCCAAGAGACCCAGTACTTC. This encodes CASSLRPGLAGQETQYF.

This sequence joins TRBV9 and TRBJ2-5, with TRBD2 identical over 11 bases. The V gene's germline CDR1 is SGDLS and CDR2 YYNGEE. CDR3 length equals 18 residues. V gave up 2 bases and J gave up 1 base; unmatched junction bases: 10. As DNA, the CDR3 is TGTGCCAGCAGCGTTGGGACTAGCGGAGTGAGGGGCCAAGAGACCCAGTACTTC. Amino acids: CASSVGTSGVRGQETQYF.

V gene TRBV9 combines with J gene TRBJ2-1, with TRBD2 matching 8 bases. Germline values: CDR1 SGDLS, CDR2 YYNGEE. The CDR3 extends over 15 amino acids. V shed 0 bases and J 2 bases; nucleotides not matched to a gene: 1. The CDR3 bases are TGTGCCAGCAGCGTAGGACTAGCGACCTACAATGAGCAGTTCTTC. Its protein is CASSVGLATYNEQFF. The full variable domain, rest sourced from reference TRBV9 and TRBJ2-1, is DSGVTQTPKHLITATGQRVTLRCSPRSGDLSVYWYQQSLDQGLQFLIQYYNGEERAKGNILERFSAQQFPDLHSELNLSSLELGDSALYFCASSVGLATYNEQFFGPGTRLTVL.

V and J are TRBV18 and TRBJ2-1; D is possibly TRBD2 (5 bases). The CDR3 contains 15 residues. V lost 5 bases and J lost 0, with 11 bases in between. CDR1 and CDR2 (germline): KGHSH, LQKENI. This CDR3 reads CASSDLGSSYNEQFF. DNA for the CDR3: TGTGCCAGCTCAGATCTAGGGAGCTCCTACAATGAGCAGTTCTTC.

The chain combines TRBV14 with TRBJ2-1, with 9 bases aligning to TRBD2. CDR1 is SGHDN, CDR2 FVKESK, per germline. The CDR3 contains 16 residues. Trimming removed 1 base from V and 7 bases from J; junction bases left unmatched: 8. The CDR3 nucleotides read TGTGCCAGCAGCCAAGGGGGTAGCGGGAGTCAGAATGAGCAGTTCTTC. It yields the protein CASSQGGSGSQNEQFF.

The chain uses TRBV5-1 and TRBJ2-5; TRBD2 matches 8 bases. CDR3 length: 15 amino acids. The junction had 3 bases not matched to a gene; V was cut back by 0 bases and J by 2 bases. The germline V gene encodes CDR1 SGHRS and CDR2 YFSETQ. In DNA form, the CDR3 reads TGCGCCAGCAGCTTGGTGGCTAGCGGGCAAGAGACCCAGTACTTC. The encoded protein is CASSLVASGQETQYF.

This rearrangement joins TRBV10-3 to TRBJ1-2, with TRBD1 matching over 7 bases. Germline-derived CDR1 and CDR2 are ENHRY and SYGVKD. V lost 10 bases, J lost 6 bases, and 11 bases stayed unmatched. The CDR3 sequence is 13 residues long. CDR3 residues: CATNRGIEDGYTF. The CDR3 bases are TGTGCCACAAACAGGGGAATCGAGGATGGCTACACCTTC.

This chain links TRBV30 with TRBJ1-2; D uncertain. Germline CDR1 reads GTSNPN; CDR2 reads SVGIG (reference sequence). The CDR3 sequence is 9 residues long. Trimming removed 6 bases from V and 8 bases from J, with 7 bases in between. DNA for the CDR3: TGTGCCTGCCGCCGGGGCTACACCTTC. It yields the protein CACRRGYTF. Based on the CDR3 plus reference TRBV30 and TRBJ1-2, the full variable domain is SQTIHQWPATLVQPVGSPLSLECTVEGTSNPNLYWYRQAAGRGLQLLFYSVGIGQISSEVPQNLSASRPQDRQFILSSKKLLLSDSGFYLCACRRGYTFGSGTRLTVV.

The chain carries TRBV7-6 and TRBJ2-1; TRBD2 aligns across 9 bases. The V segment lost 4 bases and the J segment 3 bases; nucleotides outside the gene matches: 7. There are 16 residues in the CDR3. Germline assignment: CDR1 SGHVS and CDR2 FNYEAQ. The CDR3 sequence is CASSSTYSGSYNEQFF. The CDR3 DNA reads TGTGCCAGCAGCTCGACGTATAGCGGGAGCTACAATGAGCAGTTCTTC.

Turning to this clone: Other nucleotide sequences in the sample specify the same CDR3. V and J are TRBV18 and TRBJ2-7; no reliable D call. The CDR3 has 12 residues. V lost 5 bases, J lost 2 bases, and 7 bases lay in between. CDR1 is KGHSH, CDR2 LQKENI, per germline. The CDR3 is CASSSGPYEQYF. DNA of the CDR3: TGTGCCAGCTCATCCGGTCCCTACGAGCAGTACTTC.

The chain couples TRBV13 to TRBJ2-7, with 10 bases identical to TRBD2. The CDR3 loop spans 16 amino acids. CDR1 and CDR2 from the germline V gene are PRHDT and FYEKMQ (reference sequence). Losses at the gene ends were 5 bases for V and 5 bases for J; bases not matched to a gene: 12. The CDR3 protein is CASSPTSGAPYDEQYF. CDR3 bases: TGTGCCAGCAGCCCAACTAGCGGGGCCCCCTACGACGAGCAGTACTTC.

In this sample, this clone turned up once. The V call is TRBV5-1, the J call TRBJ2-7; TRBD2 agrees at 7 bases. J was trimmed by 2 bases and V by 0 bases; bases with no gene match: 2. Germline values: CDR1 SGHRS, CDR2 YFSETQ. The CDR3 extends over 14 amino acids. CDR3 amino acids: CASSLGGGTYEQYF. The CDR3 nucleotides read TGCGCCAGCAGCTTGGGGGGGGGAACCTACGAGCAGTACTTC.

The chain combines TRBV9 with TRBJ2-3; 7 nucleotides agree with TRBD2. The CDR3 is 15 amino acids. J lost 1 base, V lost 0 bases, and 2 bases had no gene match. Germline CDR1 reads SGDLS; CDR2 reads YYNGEE. The CDR3: CASSVGDYGTDTQYF. Here the CDR3 DNA reads TGTGCCAGCAGCGTAGGGGACTACGGCACAGATACGCAGTATTTT.